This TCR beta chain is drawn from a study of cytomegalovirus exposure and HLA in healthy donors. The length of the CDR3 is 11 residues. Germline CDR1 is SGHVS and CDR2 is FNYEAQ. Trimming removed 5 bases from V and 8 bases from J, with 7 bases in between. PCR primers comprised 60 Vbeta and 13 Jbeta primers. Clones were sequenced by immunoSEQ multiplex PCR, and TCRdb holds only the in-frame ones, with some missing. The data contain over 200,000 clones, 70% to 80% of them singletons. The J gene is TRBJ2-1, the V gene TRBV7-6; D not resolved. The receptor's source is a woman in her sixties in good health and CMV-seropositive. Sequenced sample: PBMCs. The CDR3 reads CASSLSHEQFF. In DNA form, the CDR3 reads TGTGCCAGCAGCCTATCTCATGAGCAGTTCTTC.